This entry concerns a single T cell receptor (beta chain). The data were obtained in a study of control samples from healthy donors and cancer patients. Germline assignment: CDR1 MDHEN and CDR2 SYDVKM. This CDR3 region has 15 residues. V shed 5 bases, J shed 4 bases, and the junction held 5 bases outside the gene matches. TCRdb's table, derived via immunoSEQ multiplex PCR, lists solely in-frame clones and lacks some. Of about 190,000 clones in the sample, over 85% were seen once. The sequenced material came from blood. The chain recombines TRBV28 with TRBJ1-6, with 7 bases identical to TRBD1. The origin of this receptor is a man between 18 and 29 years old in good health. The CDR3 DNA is TGTGCCAGCAGTCGACAGGGTCCTTATAATTCACCCCTCCACTTT. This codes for CASSRQGPYNSPLHF. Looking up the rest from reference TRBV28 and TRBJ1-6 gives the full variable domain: DVKVTQSSRYLVKRTGEKVFLECVQDMDHENMFWYRQDPGLGLRLIYFSYDVKMKEKGDIPEGYSVSREKKERFSLILESASTNQTSMYLCASSRQGPYNSPLHFGNGTRLTVT.